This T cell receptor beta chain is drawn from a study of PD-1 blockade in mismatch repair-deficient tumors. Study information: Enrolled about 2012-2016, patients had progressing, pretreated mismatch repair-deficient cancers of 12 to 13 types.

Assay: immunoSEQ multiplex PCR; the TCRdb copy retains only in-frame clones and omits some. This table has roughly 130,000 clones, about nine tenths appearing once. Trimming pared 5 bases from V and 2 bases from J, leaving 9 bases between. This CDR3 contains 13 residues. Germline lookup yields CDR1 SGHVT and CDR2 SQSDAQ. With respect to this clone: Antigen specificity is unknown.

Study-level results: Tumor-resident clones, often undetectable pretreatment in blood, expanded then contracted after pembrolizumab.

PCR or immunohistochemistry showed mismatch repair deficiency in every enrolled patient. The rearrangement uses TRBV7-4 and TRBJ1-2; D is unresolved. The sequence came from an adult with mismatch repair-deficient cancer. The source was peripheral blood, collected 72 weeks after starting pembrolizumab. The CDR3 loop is CASSVGLNYGYTF. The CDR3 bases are TGTGCCAGCAGCGTTGGACTGAACTATGGCTACACCTTC.